Below are 29 T cell receptor beta chains sequenced from a single sample in a study of blood T cell repertoires in COVID-19. The protocol was immunoSEQ multiplex PCR, while the TCRdb copy is restricted to in-frame clones and leaves out a portion. The data contain around 300,000 clones, roughly 87% of them singletons. Sequencing was done on a sample of PBMCs or T cells enriched from blood (not recorded which). The receptors originated from a woman in her thirties who had recovered from COVID-19.

On this clone: It is unclear where the CDR3 begins or ends on the DNA, so no DNA is shown, and the CDR3 is as TCRdb lists it. The chain recombines TRBV12-3 or TRBV12-4 with TRBJ1-6; TRBD1 is the table's D call and was not checked against the DNA. The CDR3 has 13 amino acids, counting both end residues. CDR3: CASSLFGTGIFHF.

This CDR3 reads CASSPRTGDVSYTF. As DNA, the CDR3 is TGCGCCAGCAGCCCGAGGACAGGGGATGTTAGCTACACCTTC. The V call is TRBV5-1, the J call TRBJ1-2; 9 nucleotides align to TRBD1. Germline loops: CDR1 SGHRS, CDR2 YFSETQ. The CDR3 is made up of 14 amino acids. After removal of 4 bases from V and 9 bases from J, the junction contained 10 bases not matched to a gene.

J is TRBJ2-5 and V is TRBV7-9, with 8 bases lining up with TRBD2. Looked up from germline, CDR1 is SEHNR and CDR2 is FQNEAQ (reference sequence). V lost 1 base, J lost 4 bases, and 11 bases stayed unmatched. The CDR3 is made up of 17 amino acids. The CDR3 nucleotides read TGTGCCAGCAGCTTAGGTGAGCAGCGGGAGTGGCGAGAGACCCAGTACTTC. Its protein product is CASSLGEQREWRETQYF. Looking up the rest from reference TRBV7-9 and TRBJ2-5 gives the full variable domain: DTGVSQNPRHKITKRGQNVTFRCDPISEHNRLYWYRQTLGQGPEFLTYFQNEAQLEKSRLLSDRFSAERPKGSFSTLEIQRTEQGDSAMYLCASSLGEQREWRETQYFGPGTRLLVL.

The chain uses TRBV3-1 (or the pseudogene TRBV3-2) and TRBJ2-5; 7 bases align to TRBD2. The germline CDR1 and CDR2 sequences are LGHDT and YNNKEL (reference sequence). The trim removed 6 bases at V and 5 bases at J, leaving 12 bases unmatched. The CDR3 contains 15 residues. This CDR3 reads CASSPGRRGEETQYF. The CDR3 DNA sequence: TGTGCCAGCAGTCCCGGGAGGCGGGGTGAGGAGACCCAGTACTTC.

The chain recombines TRBV28 with TRBJ2-1; 9 bases are a match to TRBD2. This CDR3 contains 21 residues. The germline V gene encodes CDR1 MDHEN and CDR2 SYDVKM. V gave up 1 base and J gave up 2 bases; unmatched junction bases: 18. The CDR3 protein is CASSLSRQTRAGGWTYNEQFF. The CDR3 DNA is TGTGCCAGCAGTTTATCCCGCCAGACTCGAGCGGGGGGCTGGACCTACAATGAGCAGTTCTTC.

This chain links TRBV28 with TRBJ1-1, with 7 positions matching TRBD1. The trim removed 3 bases at V and 7 bases at J, leaving 20 bases unmatched. The germline V gene encodes CDR1 MDHEN and CDR2 SYDVKM. The CDR3 consists of 18 residues. The CDR3 is CASSFVYRTGAGSYEAFF. The CDR3 nucleotides are TGTGCCAGCAGTTTCGTTTACCGGACAGGAGCCGGCTCGTATGAAGCTTTCTTT.

This clone came up a few times. The rearrangement uses TRBV6-5 and TRBJ2-2, with 9 nucleotides matching TRBD2. This CDR3 spans 15 amino acids. Germline CDR1 MNHEY, CDR2 SVGAGI. After removal of 7 bases from V and 5 bases from J, the junction contained 8 bases not matched to a gene. The CDR3 bases are TGTGCCAGCAATATGATAGCGGGAGCAACCGGGGAGCTGTTTTTT. Its protein product is CASNMIAGATGELFF.

The chain carries TRBV2 and TRBJ2-5; D is ambiguous. Deletions cut 6 bases from V and 5 bases from J, with 10 bases between. CDR1 is SNHLY and CDR2 is FYNNEI in the germline V gene. This CDR3 has 12 residues. The CDR3 DNA is TGTGCCAGCAGATCCCCACAGGAGACCCAGTACTTC. Translated, it gives CASRSPQETQYF.

This clone has a handful of counts. CDR3 nucleotide sequence: TGTGCCACCAGCAAAACAGGGGGCGCCCCTAACTATGGCTACACCTTC. This gives the protein CATSKTGGAPNYGYTF. The chain recombines TRBV15 with TRBJ1-2; 9 positions match TRBD1. V gave up 4 bases and J gave up 0 bases; unmatched junction bases: 6. Germline V gene sequence: CDR1 LNHNV, CDR2 YYDKDF (reference sequence). The CDR3 runs 16 residues.

The chain couples TRBV5-1 to TRBJ1-1, with D perhaps TRBD1 (6 bases). Per the germline V gene, CDR1 is SGHRS and CDR2 is YFSETQ. The CDR3 consists of 14 residues. V lost 0 bases, J lost 4 bases, and 10 bases lay in between. DNA for the CDR3: TGCGCCAGCAGCTTGGACAGGGCGCCCACTGAAGCTTTCTTT. Protein product: CASSLDRAPTEAFF. The complete variable domain, with remaining parts taken from reference TRBV5-1 and TRBJ1-1, reads KAGVTQTPRYLIKTRGQQVTLSCSPISGHRSVSWYQQTPGQGLQFLFEYFSETQRNKGNFPGRFSGRQFSNSRSEMNVSTLELGDSALYLCASSLDRAPTEAFFGQGTRLTVV.

This clone was found a few times. V gene TRBV19 combines with J gene TRBJ1-2; D might be TRBD1 (6 bases). The ends were cut back, 6 bases at V and 4 bases at J, with 15 bases in the middle. CDR3 length: 14 residues. CDR1 and CDR2 (germline): LNHDA, SQIVND (reference sequence). CDR3: CASSGWGQLYGYTF. The DNA for the CDR3 is TGTGCCAGTAGCGGTTGGGGACAACTCTATGGCTACACCTTC. The full variable domain, its missing parts supplied by reference TRBV19 and TRBJ1-2, is DGGITQSPKYLFRKEGQNVTLSCEQNLNHDAMYWYRQDPGQGLRLIYYSQIVNDFQKGDIAEGYSVSREKKESFPLTVTSAQKNPTAFYLCASSGWGQLYGYTFGSGTRLTVV.

The chain carries TRBV7-3 and TRBJ2-1; 7 nucleotides agree with TRBD2. V trimming: 0 bases; J trimming: 1 base; junction bases outside the gene matches: 21. The CDR3 is made up of 22 amino acids. Germline V gene sequence: CDR1 SGHTA, CDR2 FQGTGA. The CDR3: CASSLTPRAGRGGLGSYNEQFF. DNA for the CDR3: TGTGCCAGCAGCTTAACCCCCCGGGCCGGGCGGGGAGGGCTGGGGTCCTACAATGAGCAGTTCTTC. Full variable domain (outside the CDR3, taken from reference TRBV7-3 and TRBJ2-1): GAGVSQTPSNKVTEKGKYVELRCDPISGHTALYWYRQSLGQGPEFLIYFQGTGAADDSGLPNDRFFAVRPEGSVSTLKIQRTERGDSAVYLCASSLTPRAGRGGLGSYNEQFFGPGTRLTVL.

This clone was counted a single time. V usage is TRBV6-5 and J usage is TRBJ1-1, with D hard to call. With 5 bases removed from V and 0 bases from J, the gap between germline ends came to 13 bases. Germline values: CDR1 MNHEY, CDR2 SVGAGI. This CDR3 has 15 amino acids. CDR3 DNA sequence: TGTGCCAGCAGTCTCATTGACACAATGAACACTGAAGCTTTCTTT. Protein sequence: CASSLIDTMNTEAFF.

V gene TRBV9 combines with J gene TRBJ2-1; weak D call: TRBD1 (5 bases). This CDR3 has 16 amino acids. The V and J ends lost 3 bases and 0 bases respectively, with 13 bases between them. The germline gives CDR1 SGDLS, CDR2 YYNGEE. CDR3 DNA sequence: TGTGCCAGCAGCGGATCGACAGACATCTCCTACAATGAGCAGTTCTTC. Amino acids: CASSGSTDISYNEQFF.

This sequence joins TRBV7-6 and TRBJ2-5; TRBD1 aligns across 11 bases. Germline trimming cut 1 base from V and 1 base from J; bases unmatched to any gene: 8. CDR1 and CDR2 (germline): SGHVS, FNYEAQ. This CDR3 spans 18 amino acids. The CDR3 loop reads CASSLVSLDRGPQETQYF. In DNA, the CDR3 is TGTGCCAGCAGCTTAGTTTCCTTGGACAGGGGGCCCCAAGAGACCCAGTACTTC.

J is TRBJ1-5 and V is TRBV19; TRBD1 matches 7 bases. Germline-derived CDR1 and CDR2 are LNHDA and SQIVND (reference sequence). The CDR3 loop spans 15 amino acids. Trimming at V came to 6 bases and at J to 2 bases, leaving 7 bases not matched to a gene. Here the CDR3 DNA reads TGTGCCAGTAGGCTTATTGGGACAGGCAATCAGCCCCAGCATTTT. Amino acids: CASRLIGTGNQPQHF.

This chain links TRBV6-2 or TRBV6-3 with TRBJ2-7; 8 nucleotides match TRBD2. The CDR3 runs 16 residues. Germline lookup yields CDR1 MNHEY and CDR2 SVGEGT. Germline trimming cut 0 bases from V and 0 bases from J; bases unmatched to any gene: 4. The CDR3 protein is CASSYSRAGGSYEQYF. The CDR3 DNA sequence: TGTGCCAGCAGTTACTCGAGGGCGGGGGGCTCCTACGAGCAGTACTTC.

This chain uses TRBV27 with TRBJ1-4, with D hard to call. There are 13 residues in the CDR3. Germline-derived CDR1 and CDR2 are MNHEY and SMNVEV (reference sequence). Trimming pared 3 bases from V and 4 bases from J, leaving 6 bases between. In DNA, the CDR3 is TGTGCCAGCAGTTTGTTAGATAATGAAAAACTGTTTTTT. This translates into CASSLLDNEKLFF.

The genes are TRBV3-1 (or the pseudogene TRBV3-2) and TRBJ1-2; possibly TRBD1 for D (5 bases). Trimming shortened V by 4 bases and J by 4 bases, and 25 bases separated the two germline ends. From germline, CDR1 is LGHDT and CDR2 YNNKEL (reference sequence). CDR3 size: 18 residues. CDR3 sequence (DNA): TGTGCCAGCAGCCCGCTATCAAGAGCCAGACAGCCGCTCTATGGCTACACCTTC. It codes for CASSPLSRARQPLYGYTF.

The chain recombines TRBV2 with TRBJ2-5, with a weak D call TRBD2 (5 bases). V was cut by 10 bases and J by 0 bases, with 9 bases left in between. CDR1 and CDR2 (germline): SNHLY, FYNNEI. The CDR3 is made up of 12 amino acids. The CDR3 DNA sequence: TGTGCCACCTTGGACTACCAAGAGACCCAGTACTTC. It codes for CATLDYQETQYF.

In its sample, this clone was seen once. The chain has TRBV29-1 and TRBJ1-4, with D possibly matching TRBD1 (6 bases). From germline, CDR1 is SQVTM and CDR2 ANQGSEA. V lost 7 bases, J lost 7 bases, and 16 bases lay in between. The CDR3 is 13 amino acids. Here the CDR3 DNA reads TGCAGCGCCTGCTGGGGGCGCGGTGAAAAACTGTTTTTT. It encodes CSACWGRGEKLFF.

The chain carries TRBV4-3 and TRBJ2-7; TRBD1 matches 10 bases. Trimming removed 4 bases from V and 8 bases from J; junction bases left unmatched: 8. Germline V lookup: CDR1 LGHNA, CDR2 YSLEER. The CDR3 totals 14 residues. Here the CDR3 DNA reads TGCGCCAGCAGCCCTACCGGGACAGGGGATAAGCAGTACTTC. Amino acids: CASSPTGTGDKQYF.

The rearrangement links TRBV6-5 to TRBJ1-3; D remains ambiguous. This CDR3 spans 12 amino acids. The V end was cut by 9 bases, the J end by 0 bases, with 6 bases between. Germline CDR1 and CDR2: MNHEY and SVGAGI. The CDR3 DNA reads as TGTGCCAGTTACTACTCTGGAAACACCATATATTTT. It specifies CASYYSGNTIYF.

This clone has a handful of counts. This chain links TRBV28 with TRBJ2-5; maybe TRBD1 (6 bases). Trimming took 6 bases from V and 5 from J, leaving 13 bases between them. This CDR3 has 13 residues. Germline CDR1 and CDR2: MDHEN and SYDVKM. The CDR3 nucleotides read TGTGCCAGCAGGGAACAGGGACGGGAGACCCAGTACTTC. It specifies CASREQGRETQYF.

The V gene is TRBV18, the J gene TRBJ2-5, with D uncertain. Trimming shortened V by 5 bases and J by 1 base, and 5 bases separated the two germline ends. CDR3 size: 12 residues. CDR1 is KGHSH, CDR2 LQKENI, per germline. The CDR3 DNA follows: TGTGCCAGCTCAAAAGCCCAAGAGACCCAGTACTTC. Its translation: CASSKAQETQYF. The entire variable domain, with the rest obtained from reference TRBV18 and TRBJ2-5, is as follows: NAGVMQNPRHLVRRRGQEARLRCSPMKGHSHVYWYRQLPEEGLKFMVYLQKENIIDESGMPKERFSAEFPKEGPSILRIQQVVRGDSAAYFCASSKAQETQYFGPGTRLLVL.

CDR3 region: CASSPNPSGRAYEQYF. Here the CDR3 DNA reads TGTGCCAGCAGTCCAAACCCCTCGGGGAGGGCCTACGAGCAGTACTTC. The gene calls are TRBV27 and TRBJ2-7, with TRBD2 identical over 7 bases. V trimming: 5 bases; J trimming: 2 bases; junction bases outside the gene matches: 12. Germline CDR1 and CDR2: MNHEY and SMNVEV (reference sequence). The CDR3 has 16 residues.

The V and J genes are TRBV5-1 and TRBJ1-2; tentatively, D is TRBD1 (6 bases). Germline lookup yields CDR1 SGHRS and CDR2 YFSETQ. V lost 3 bases, J lost 1 base, and 19 bases lay in between. This CDR3 is built from 17 residues. For the CDR3, the DNA is TGCGCCAGCAGCTGGGGGCCTCGGGGAGCCTATAACTATGGCTACACCTTC. This translates into CASSWGPRGAYNYGYTF.

This clone was found once. The V and J genes are TRBV12-3 or TRBV12-4 and TRBJ1-2; 7 positions match TRBD1. The CDR3 loop spans 12 amino acids. The V and J ends lost 6 bases and 6 bases, in that order; junction bases with no gene match: 4. This chain's CDR3 is CASSPGQHGYTF. CDR3 bases: TGTGCCAGCAGCCCGGGACAGCATGGCTACACCTTC.

The chain employs TRBV27 and TRBJ2-7; 8 nucleotides match TRBD2. The V and J ends lost 5 bases and 6 bases, in that order; junction bases with no gene match: 9. The V gene's germline CDR1 is MNHEY and CDR2 SMNVEV (reference sequence). This CDR3 is 14 amino acids long. The CDR3 here is CASSRTGLVGEQYF. DNA of the CDR3: TGTGCCAGCAGTCGAACGGGACTAGTAGGCGAGCAGTACTTC.